This T cell receptor beta chain stems from a study of blood T cell repertoires in COVID-19. Study background: Whether acute or convalescent, the COVID-19 samples came from the United States, Italy and Spain.

The CDR3 is 15 amino acids. Germline V lookup: CDR1 GTSNPN, CDR2 SVGIG (reference sequence). The ends were cut back, 2 bases at V and 1 base at J, with 14 bases in the middle. The protocol was immunoSEQ multiplex PCR, while the TCRdb copy is restricted to in-frame clones and leaves out a portion. Counted here are some 99,000 clones, over 70% occurring once; the ten biggest clones make up approximately 25%. The chain joins TRBV30 to TRBJ1-1; D unresolved. Source material: peripheral blood. The sequence was obtained from a man in his 70s with acute or convalescent COVID-19. This CDR3 reads CAWSMSTLRNTEAFF. The CDR3 nucleotides read TGTGCCTGGAGTATGTCAACCCTTAGGAACACTGAAGCTTTCTTT.